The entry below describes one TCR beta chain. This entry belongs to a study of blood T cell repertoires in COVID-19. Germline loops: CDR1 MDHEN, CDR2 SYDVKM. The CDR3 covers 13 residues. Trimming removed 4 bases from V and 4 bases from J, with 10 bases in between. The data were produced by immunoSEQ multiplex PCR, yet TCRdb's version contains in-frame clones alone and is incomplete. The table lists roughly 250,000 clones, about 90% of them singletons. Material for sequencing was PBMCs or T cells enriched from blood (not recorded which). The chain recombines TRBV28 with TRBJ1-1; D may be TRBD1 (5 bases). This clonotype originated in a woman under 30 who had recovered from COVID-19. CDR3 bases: TGTGCCAGCAGTTGGCAGGGAAGCACTGAAGCTTTCTTT. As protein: CASSWQGSTEAFF.